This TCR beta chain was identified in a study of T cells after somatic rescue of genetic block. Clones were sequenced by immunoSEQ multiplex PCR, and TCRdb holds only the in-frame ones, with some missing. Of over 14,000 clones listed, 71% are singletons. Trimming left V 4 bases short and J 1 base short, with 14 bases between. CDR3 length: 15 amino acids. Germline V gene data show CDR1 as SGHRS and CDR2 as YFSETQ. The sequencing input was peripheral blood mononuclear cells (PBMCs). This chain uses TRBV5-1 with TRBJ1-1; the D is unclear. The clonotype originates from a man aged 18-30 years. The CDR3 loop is CASSPGWWENTEAFF. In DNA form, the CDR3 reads TGCGCCAGCAGCCCCGGGTGGTGGGAGAACACTGAAGCTTTCTTT.